This T cell receptor beta chain was sequenced during a study of vaccination and CD4 T cells after COVID-19. Looking at the study overall: The authors used overlapping spike peptides from SARS-CoV-2, HCoV-NL63, HCoV-OC43 and HCoV-229E to stimulate cells.

V gave up 4 bases and J gave up 1 base, with 11 bases separating them. The germline V gene encodes CDR1 SGDLS and CDR2 YYNGEE. The length of the CDR3 is 14 residues. This clonotype came up once. The antigen is undetermined. Specified treatment: approximately 10-day PBMC culture with coronavirus spike peptide pools or control peptides (ViraFEST assay). The Oncomine TCR Beta short-read assay was applied to DNA of cultured CD4+ T cells. A single record per CDR3 protein comes from TCRdb applying MiXCR to the PCR reads. Of approximately 19,000 distinct CDR3 sequences in the sample, approximately 53% were seen once.

This receptor was taken from a human donor who had recovered from COVID-19. The chain links TRBV9 to TRBJ1-1; D might be TRBD1 (6 bases). The source material was CD4+ T cells from blood, cultured in vitro. DNA for the CDR3: TGTGCCAGCAGCATAGGACAGAAGAACACTGAAGCTTTCTTT. Protein sequence: CASSIGQKNTEAFF.